The 11 T cell receptor beta chains below were found in one sample sequenced in a study of T cells after yellow fever vaccination. TCRdb called the 5' RACE reads again in MiXCR, with one record for every CDR3 protein. The repertoire holds hundreds of thousands of distinct CDR3 sequences, with around 20% as singletons. The sequencing used PBMCs, collected before the yellow fever booster vaccination. The receptors were sampled from a man aged 18 to 30 who received the YFV17D yellow fever vaccine.

This clonotype was counted at least ten times. The chain couples TRBV29-1 to TRBJ2-7, with a tentative D call TRBD1 (6 bases). This CDR3 is built from 13 residues. Germline V lookup: CDR1 SQVTM, CDR2 ANQGSEA. The germline V and J ends were trimmed by 6 bases and 1 base, with 13 bases remaining between them. Written as DNA, the CDR3 is TGCAGCGTAGCCTGGGGGCTTTCCTACGAGCAGTACTTC. Translated: CSVAWGLSYEQYF.

This clonotype came up a few times. The chain links TRBV3-1 to TRBJ2-3; the D gene is possibly TRBD1 (6 bases). The CDR3 runs to 15 residues. CDR1 and CDR2 from the germline V gene are LGHDT and YNNKEL (reference sequence). Trimming removed 1 base at V and 5 bases at J, with 13 bases between. The chain's CDR3 is CASSQVGLGGDTQYF. As DNA, the CDR3 is TGTGCCAGCAGCCAAGTAGGGTTAGGGGGAGATACGCAGTATTTT.

This clonotype turned up a few times. For the CDR3, the DNA is TGTGCCAGCAGCTTAGCCGAACAGGGGCCCGGAAACACCATATATTTT. It translates to CASSLAEQGPGNTIYF. This rearrangement joins TRBV7-9 to TRBJ1-3, with 7 bases aligning to TRBD1. With V trimmed by 0 bases and J by 4 bases, 6 bases remained unmatched. The CDR3 is 16 residues long. Looked up from germline, CDR1 is SEHNR and CDR2 is FQNEAQ (reference sequence).

The table lists this clonotype with a few counts. The V and J genes are TRBV20-1 and TRBJ2-5; either TRBD1 or TRBD2 may fit D (5 bases each). Germline V gene lookup returns CDR1 DFQATT and CDR2 SNEGSKA (reference sequence). There are 15 residues in the CDR3. V was clipped by 5 bases and J by 0 bases, with 16 bases between them. CDR3 sequence (DNA): TGCAGTGCTGGAGCCGGGACGGGTGACCAAGAGACCCAGTACTTC. It yields the protein CSAGAGTGDQETQYF.

The chain combines TRBV7-2 with TRBJ2-2, with TRBD1 matching 9 bases. Germline V gives CDR1 SGHTA, CDR2 FQGNSA. With V trimmed by 3 bases and J by 4 bases, 6 bases remained unmatched. The CDR3 has 16 residues. Written as DNA, the CDR3 is TGTGCCAGCAGCTTGGGACAGGGTTATGTCACCGGGGAGCTGTTTTTT. Protein product: CASSLGQGYVTGELFF.

This clonotype was seen repeatedly, ten times or more. V gene TRBV6-5 combines with J gene TRBJ2-7, with TRBD1 matching over 10 bases. The CDR3 loop spans 13 amino acids. Losses at the gene ends were 6 bases for V and 3 bases for J; bases not matched to a gene: 2. Germline CDR1 and CDR2: MNHEY and SVGAGI. The DNA of the CDR3 is TGTGCCAGCAGGCGGGACAGGGGCTACGAGCAGTACTTC. It codes for CASRRDRGYEQYF.

This clonotype turned up a few times. The genes are TRBV6-5 and TRBJ2-3; D is perhaps TRBD2 (5 bases). Trimming stripped 5 bases from V and 5 bases from J, with 14 bases between. This CDR3 spans 14 amino acids. Per germline, CDR1 MNHEY and CDR2 SVGAGI. CDR3 protein: CASSQRLWGDTQYF. The CDR3 nucleotides are TGTGCCAGCAGTCAAAGACTATGGGGAGATACGCAGTATTTT.

This chain joins TRBV7-9 and TRBJ1-3; D is perhaps TRBD1 (5 bases). Germline V gives CDR1 SEHNR, CDR2 FQNEAQ (reference sequence). This CDR3 has 15 amino acids. Trimming removed 1 base from V and 3 bases from J, with 10 bases in between. CDR3 nucleotide sequence: TGTGCCAGCAGCTTAGTGCGCAGGGTTGGAAACACCATATATTTT. Protein sequence: CASSLVRRVGNTIYF.

This clonotype was seen only a few times. J is TRBJ2-3 and V is TRBV18; D possibly uses TRBD1 or TRBD2 (6 bases each). Germline-derived CDR1 and CDR2 are KGHSH and LQKENI. CDR3 length: 17 residues. Trimming cost V 0 bases and J 6 bases, with 19 bases left between them. In nucleotides, the CDR3 is TGTGCCAGCTCACCACCGTGGGGGGCGACCGATTCGGATACGCAGTATTTT. This gives the protein CASSPPWGATDSDTQYF.

This chain connects TRBV27 to TRBJ2-5; D not certain. Per germline, CDR1 MNHEY and CDR2 SMNVEV (reference sequence). V lost 2 bases and J 5 bases, leaving 12 bases between the germline ends. The length of the CDR3 is 14 residues. CDR3 sequence (DNA): TGTGCCAGCAGTTTACTTCCACGGTGGGAGACCCAGTACTTC. Translation: CASSLLPRWETQYF.

This clonotype has a handful of counts. J is TRBJ1-3 and V is TRBV7-9; no firm D call. The germline V gene has CDR1 SEHNR and CDR2 FQNEAQ (reference sequence). The length of the CDR3 is 15 residues. Trimming took off 4 bases at V and 5 bases at J, with 15 bases between the two ends. The chain's CDR3 is CASSYRGIARNTIYF. For the CDR3, the DNA is TGTGCCAGCAGCTATCGGGGAATCGCCCGAAACACCATATATTTT.